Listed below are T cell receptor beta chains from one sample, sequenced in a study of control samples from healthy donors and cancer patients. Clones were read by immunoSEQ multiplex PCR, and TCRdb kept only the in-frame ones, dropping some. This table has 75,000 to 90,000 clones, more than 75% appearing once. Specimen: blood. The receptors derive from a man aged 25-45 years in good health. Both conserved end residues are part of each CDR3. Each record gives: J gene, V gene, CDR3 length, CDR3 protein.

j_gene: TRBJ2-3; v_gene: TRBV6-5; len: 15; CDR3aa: CASSRLAGSTDTQYF
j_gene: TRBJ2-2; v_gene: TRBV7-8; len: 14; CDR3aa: CASSLLRNTGELFF
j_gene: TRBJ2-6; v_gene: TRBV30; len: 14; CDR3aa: CAWTDGTGMDVLTF
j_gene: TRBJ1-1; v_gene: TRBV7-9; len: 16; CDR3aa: CASSPGTGGSSTEAFF
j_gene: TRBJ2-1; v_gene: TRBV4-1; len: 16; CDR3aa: CASSHQAYSSYNEQFF
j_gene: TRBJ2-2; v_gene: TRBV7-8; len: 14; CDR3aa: CASTGFANTGELFF
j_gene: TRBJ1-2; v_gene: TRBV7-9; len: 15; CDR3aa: CASSPSRDGSYGYTF
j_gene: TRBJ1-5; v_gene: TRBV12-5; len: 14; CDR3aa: CASGSQGLYQPQHF
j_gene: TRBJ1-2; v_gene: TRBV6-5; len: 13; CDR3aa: CASSLDSNYGYTF
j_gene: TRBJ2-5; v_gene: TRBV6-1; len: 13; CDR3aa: CASSEWGGETQYF
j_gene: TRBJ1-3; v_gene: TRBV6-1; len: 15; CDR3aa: CASSEGTGRADTIYF
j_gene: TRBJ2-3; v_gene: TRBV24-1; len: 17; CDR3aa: CATSDDLTGRGTDTQYF
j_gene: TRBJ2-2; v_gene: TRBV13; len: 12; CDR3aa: CASSRTDRELFF
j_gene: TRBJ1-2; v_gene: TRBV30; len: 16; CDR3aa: CAWSVRVGDPARGYTF
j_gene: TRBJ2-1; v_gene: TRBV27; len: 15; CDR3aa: CASSLRQGVMNEQFF
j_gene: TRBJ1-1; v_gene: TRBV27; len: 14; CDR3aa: CASSTGTVNTEAFF
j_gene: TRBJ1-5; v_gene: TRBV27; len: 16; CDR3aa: CASSFTGGPMAQPQHF
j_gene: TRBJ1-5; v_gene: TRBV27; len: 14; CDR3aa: CASSPYRGGRPQHF
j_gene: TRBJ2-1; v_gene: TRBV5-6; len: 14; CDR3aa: CASSTGQGYNEQFF
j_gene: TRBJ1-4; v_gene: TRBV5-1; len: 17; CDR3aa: CASSMDRGSSTNEKLFF
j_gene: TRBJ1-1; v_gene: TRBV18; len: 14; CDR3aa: CASSPGAGRTEVFF
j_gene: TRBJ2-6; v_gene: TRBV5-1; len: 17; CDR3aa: CASSVQATISGANVLTF
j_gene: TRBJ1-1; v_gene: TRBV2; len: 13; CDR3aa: CASSERQNTEAFF
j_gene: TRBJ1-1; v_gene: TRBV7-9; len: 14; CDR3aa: CASSTTREATEAFF
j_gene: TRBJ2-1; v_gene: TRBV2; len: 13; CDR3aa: CASSVSSRNEQFF
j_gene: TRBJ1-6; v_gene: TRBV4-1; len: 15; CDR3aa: CASSPAGGEASPLHF
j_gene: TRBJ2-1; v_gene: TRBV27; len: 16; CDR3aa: CASTPLVLAGNNEQFF
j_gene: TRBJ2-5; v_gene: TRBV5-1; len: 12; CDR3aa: CATTGGVGTQYF
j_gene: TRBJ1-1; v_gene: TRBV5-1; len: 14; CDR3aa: CASSLGAFSTEAFF
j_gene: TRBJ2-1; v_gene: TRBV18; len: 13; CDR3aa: CASSLGGYNEQFF
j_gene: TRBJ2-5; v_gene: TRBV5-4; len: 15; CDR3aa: CASSFSTNPGETQYF
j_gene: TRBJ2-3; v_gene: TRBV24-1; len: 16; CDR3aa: CATSDAGNHPPDTQYF
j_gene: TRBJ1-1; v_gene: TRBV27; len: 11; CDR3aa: CASSLGTEAFF
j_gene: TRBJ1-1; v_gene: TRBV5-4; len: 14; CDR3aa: CASSRGTGNTEAFF
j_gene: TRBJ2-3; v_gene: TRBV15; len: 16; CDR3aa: CATSRDRGRSTDTQYF
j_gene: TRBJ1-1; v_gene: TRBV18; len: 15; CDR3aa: CASSPMTGMNTEAFF
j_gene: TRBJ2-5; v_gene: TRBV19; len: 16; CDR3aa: CASSWTSGGSQETQYF
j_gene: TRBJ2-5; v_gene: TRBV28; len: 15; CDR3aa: CASSPNWEDQETQYF
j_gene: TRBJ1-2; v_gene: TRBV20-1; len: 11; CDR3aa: CSVTGIYGYTF
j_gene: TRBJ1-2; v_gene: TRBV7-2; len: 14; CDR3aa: CASSPPGQKASYTF
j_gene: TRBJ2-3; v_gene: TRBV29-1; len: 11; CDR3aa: CSVEEPGPRYF
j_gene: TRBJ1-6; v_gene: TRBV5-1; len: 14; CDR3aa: CASSTDGHNSPLHF
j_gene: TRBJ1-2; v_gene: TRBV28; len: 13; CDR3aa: CASSFKANYGYTF
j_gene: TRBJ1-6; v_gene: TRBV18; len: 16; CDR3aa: CASSTTKAGGNSPLHF
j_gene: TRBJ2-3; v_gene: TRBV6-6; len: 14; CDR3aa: CATRGLASTDTQYF
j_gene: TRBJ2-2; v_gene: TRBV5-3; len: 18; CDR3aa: CARSPTRGQGTNTGELFF
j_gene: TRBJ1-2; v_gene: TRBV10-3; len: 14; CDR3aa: CAISGTGTNYGYTF
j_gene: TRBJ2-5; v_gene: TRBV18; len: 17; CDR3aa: CATHRGSPAGGQETQYF
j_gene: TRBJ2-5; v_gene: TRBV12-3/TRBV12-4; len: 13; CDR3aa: CASPRGGRETQYF
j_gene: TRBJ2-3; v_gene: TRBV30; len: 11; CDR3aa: CAWIYSDTQYF
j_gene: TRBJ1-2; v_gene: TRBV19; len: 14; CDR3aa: CASSWTSVGAGYTF
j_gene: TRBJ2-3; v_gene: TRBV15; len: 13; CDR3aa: CATSRVGTDTQYF